Each of the 17 T cell receptor beta chains below was sequenced from the same sample in a study of CD8+CD57+ T cells in acquired aplastic anemia. The TCR beta profiling, which covered VDJ combination and CDR3 sequence, was carried out using genomic DNA as the template. MiXCR, applied by TCRdb to the reads, yields one record per CDR3 protein. In the table there are about 190,000 distinct CDR3 sequences, around half of which are singletons. Material: sorted CD4+, CD8+, or CD8+CD57+ T cells (not recorded which) from PBMCs. These receptors were obtained from a human donor in good health, serving as a control.

The J gene is TRBJ2-7, the V gene TRBV9; D may match TRBD1 or TRBD2 (7 bases each). The J call may be faulty, since TRBJ2-1 better matches the DNA end. This CDR3 comprises 15 residues. CDR1 and CDR2 (germline): SGDLS, YYNGEE. CDR3 region: CASSVTGTIYNEQFF. DNA of the CDR3: TGTGCCAGCAGCGTGACAGGGACTATCTACAATGAGCAGTTCTTC.

The genes are TRBV2 and TRBJ1-2; TRBD1 is a possible D gene (6 bases). The germline V gene has CDR1 SNHLY and CDR2 FYNNEI. This CDR3 is built from 11 residues. CDR3 coding DNA: TGTGCGGCGGGGGGGGCGAGTGGCTACACCTTC. It yields the protein CAAGGASGYTF.

In this sample, this clonotype turned up many times. The V gene is TRBV6-6, the J gene TRBJ2-5, with 7 bases matching TRBD1. The germline gives CDR1 MNHNY, CDR2 SVGAGI (reference sequence). Trimming cost V 6 bases and J 5 bases; bases outside gene matches: 3. CDR3 length: 12 amino acids. The CDR3 loop reads CASRIRGETQYF. In DNA form, the CDR3 reads TGTGCCAGCAGGATCAGGGGGGAGACCCAGTACTTC.

This clonotype has a handful of counts. The chain recombines TRBV7-6 with TRBJ2-4; a possible D gene is TRBD1 (5 bases). Germline V gene lookup returns CDR1 SGHVS and CDR2 FNYEAQ. Between the trimmed V and J ends, which lost 1 base and 3 bases, there was a span of 10 bases. The CDR3 totals 15 residues. The CDR3 DNA reads as TGTGCCAGCAGCTTAGGACAGCCCTACAAAAACATTCAGTACTTC. Translated: CASSLGQPYKNIQYF.

There are many counts of this clonotype. The chain recombines TRBV6-6 with TRBJ2-7, with 7 positions matching TRBD1. V was pared by 2 bases and J by 5 bases, with 9 bases of the junction left unmatched. This CDR3 comprises 15 residues. The germline V gene has CDR1 MNHNY and CDR2 SVGAGI (reference sequence). The CDR3 region is CASSYDNPGQNEQYF. CDR3 nucleotides: TGTGCCAGCAGTTACGACAACCCGGGACAGAACGAGCAGTACTTC.

The chain carries TRBV7-4 and TRBJ2-3; D unresolved. Germline V gives CDR1 SGHVT, CDR2 SQSDAQ. Between the trimmed V and J ends, which lost 3 bases and 5 bases, there was a span of 9 bases. There are 13 residues in the CDR3. The CDR3 sequence is CASSLAAVDTQYF. The CDR3 DNA reads as TGTGCCAGCAGCTTGGCCGCTGTAGATACGCAGTATTTT.

The chain joins TRBV6-5 to TRBJ1-2; D possibly corresponds to TRBD1 (6 bases). V lost 6 bases and J lost 8, with 10 bases in between. CDR3 size: 11 residues. Germline assignment: CDR1 MNHEY and CDR2 SVGAGI. The CDR3 DNA sequence: TGTGCCAGCAGCACAGGGAAGGGCTACACCTTC. This codes for CASSTGKGYTF.

The rearrangement links TRBV5-1 to TRBJ1-5; the match to TRBD1 covers 8 bases. V was pared by 3 bases and J by 1 base, with 9 bases of the junction left unmatched. The CDR3 is 17 residues long. Germline V gives CDR1 SGHRS, CDR2 YFSETQ. The CDR3 region is CASSSQGVLGSNQPQHF. The CDR3 DNA sequence: TGCGCCAGCAGCTCACAGGGGGTGTTGGGGAGCAATCAGCCCCAGCATTTT.

The sample holds a few counts of this clonotype. V gene TRBV6-4 combines with J gene TRBJ1-6, with 8 bases matching TRBD1. The V gene end was trimmed by 5 bases and the J gene end by 4 bases; junction bases not matched to a gene: 7. Germline loops: CDR1 MRHNA, CDR2 SNTAGT. The CDR3 is 16 residues long. This CDR3 is CASSHTGGDYNSPLHF. The DNA of the CDR3 is TGTGCCAGCAGTCATACAGGGGGTGATTATAATTCACCCCTCCACTTT.

The chain has TRBV25-1 and TRBJ2-3; D is uncertain. V lost 6 bases and J 1 base, leaving 17 bases between the germline ends. Per germline, CDR1 MGHDK and CDR2 SYGVNS. This CDR3 contains 16 residues. The CDR3 is CASRRWQAARTDTQYF. CDR3 nucleotides: TGTGCCAGCAGAAGGTGGCAGGCAGCTCGCACAGATACGCAGTATTTT.

The rearrangement links TRBV10-2 to TRBJ2-7; TRBD1 matches 10 bases. The junction had 12 bases not matched to a gene; V was cut back by 7 bases and J by 6 bases. Germline-derived CDR1 and CDR2 are WSHSY and SAAADI. This CDR3 is built from 15 residues. The CDR3 loop reads CASNAGTGALSEQYF. The CDR3 DNA is TGCGCCAGCAACGCCGGGACAGGGGCCCTCTCCGAGCAGTACTTC.

Only a few counts were recorded for this clonotype. This may arise from a read error, as a much more abundant clone is one base away. The DNA of the CDR3 is TGTGCCAGCAGTTCCCAACACGGGACAGGGGCAGATACGCAGTATTTT. Residues: CASSSQHGTGADTQYF. The chain employs TRBV12-3 or TRBV12-4 and TRBJ2-3; 10 nucleotides match TRBD1. This CDR3 spans 16 amino acids. V lost 4 bases to trimming and J lost 4 bases; unmatched junction nucleotides: 8.

This clonotype was recorded at least ten times. The genes are TRBV19 and TRBJ2-3, with D possibly being TRBD1 or TRBD2 (5 bases each). V lost 5 bases and J 9 bases, leaving 18 bases between the germline ends. Germline CDR1 LNHDA, CDR2 SQIVND (reference sequence). The CDR3 loop spans 14 amino acids. The CDR3 protein is CASSRGVLWGTQYF. The CDR3 DNA sequence: TGTGCCAGTAGTCGAGGGGTCCTTTGGGGGACGCAGTATTTT.

The rearrangement joins TRBV15 to TRBJ2-7; D gene unclear. The V and J ends lost 4 bases and 6 bases respectively, with 13 bases between them. CDR1 is LNHNV, CDR2 YYDKDF, per germline (reference sequence). The CDR3 runs to 13 residues. CDR3 nucleotide sequence: TGTGCCACCAGCACTTCCCAAATCGGCGAGCAGTACTTC. It yields the protein CATSTSQIGEQYF. The whole variable domain, filled in from reference TRBV15 and TRBJ2-7, reads DAMVIQNPRYQVTQFGKPVTLSCSQTLNHNVMYWYQQKSSQAPKLLFHYYDKDFNNEADTPDNFQSRRPNTSFCFLDIRSPGLGDTAMYLCATSTSQIGEQYFGPGTRLTVT.

In this sample, this clonotype turned up many times. This chain joins TRBV6-2 or TRBV6-3 and TRBJ2-7; D possibly corresponds to TRBD2 (5 bases). The CDR3 sequence is 10 residues long. V lost 5 bases and J lost 8, with 7 bases in between. Germline V CDR1 and CDR2: MNHEY, SVGEGT. This CDR3 reads CASSDGKQYF. Here the CDR3 DNA reads TGTGCCAGCAGTGACGGGAAGCAGTACTTC.

This clonotype was seen more than once but under ten times. A junction boundary mismatches the germline segment, possibly from a read error. The V and J genes are TRBV24-1 and TRBJ1-1; D ambiguous. The CDR3 is 13 amino acids. Germline CDR1 reads KGHDR; CDR2 reads SFDVKD. This CDR3 reads CATQARRRTEAFF. DNA of the CDR3: TGCGCCACCCAGGCGCGTCGCAGGACTGAAGCTTTCTTT.

This chain uses TRBV15 with TRBJ2-5; 10 bases match TRBD2. The CDR3 has 17 amino acids. The germline V gene encodes CDR1 LNHNV and CDR2 YYDKDF (reference sequence). Unmatched junction bases numbered 10, after V lost 2 bases and J lost 4 bases. CDR3 loop: CATSRPQGLAGAETQYF. Written as DNA, the CDR3 is TGTGCCACCAGCAGACCCCAGGGCCTAGCGGGAGCAGAGACCCAGTACTTC.